The 19 T cell receptor beta chains below were found in one sample sequenced in a study of blood T cell repertoires in COVID-19. Method: immunoSEQ multiplex PCR; TCRdb's copy keeps in-frame clones and lacks some. This sample has fewer than 250,000 clones, with approximately 90% found just once. Sequenced material: peripheral blood. Receptors were obtained from a woman aged 35 to 49 with acute or convalescent COVID-19.

This chain joins TRBV6-5 and TRBJ1-5, with TRBD1 matching over 10 bases. Trimming cost V 2 bases and J 5 bases; bases outside gene matches: 3. The CDR3 covers 15 residues. In germline, CDR1 is MNHEY, CDR2 SVGAGI. CDR3 DNA: TGTGCCAGCAGTTACACGACAGGGGGCGATCAGCCCCAGCATTTT. This encodes CASSYTTGGDQPQHF.

The chain joins TRBV7-8 to TRBJ2-1; 13 bases match TRBD2. V gave up 5 bases and J gave up 6 bases; unmatched junction bases: 13. This CDR3 is built from 18 residues. CDR1 and CDR2 (germline): SGHVS, FQNEAQ. Here the CDR3 DNA reads TGTGCCAGCAGCCTCCCCCCCCTGACTAGCGGGGGGCGCAATGAGCAGTTCTTC. Protein product: CASSLPPLTSGGRNEQFF.

The chain recombines TRBV27 with TRBJ1-2; D not resolved. The CDR3 is 13 amino acids. The V gene lost 4 bases and the J gene lost 2 bases, with 8 bases spanning the gap. CDR1 and CDR2 (germline): MNHEY, SMNVEV (reference sequence). CDR3 in DNA: TGTGCCAGCAGTTGGTCAGCGAACTATGGCTACACCTTC. Translation: CASSWSANYGYTF.

The rearrangement joins TRBV19 to TRBJ2-5; 12 bases are a match to TRBD2. The CDR3 loop spans 16 amino acids. V gave up 5 bases and J gave up 4 bases; unmatched junction bases: 8. CDR1 and CDR2 (germline): LNHDA, SQIVND (reference sequence). The DNA of the CDR3 is TGTGCCAGTAGTGCCCAGACTAGCGGGGGTGGAGAGACCCAGTACTTC. It codes for CASSAQTSGGGETQYF.

The chain recombines TRBV7-3 with TRBJ2-3; no definite D call. V lost 5 bases and J 6 bases, leaving 12 bases between the germline ends. Per germline, CDR1 SGHTA and CDR2 FQGTGA. The CDR3 is 13 residues long. The CDR3 DNA is TGTGCCAGCAGCCCCCCAGGTGGCGATACGCAGTATTTT. Amino acid sequence: CASSPPGGDTQYF.

The chain uses TRBV6-1 and TRBJ1-5; possibly TRBD1 for D (5 bases). Germline CDR1 reads MNHNS; CDR2 reads SASEGT. CDR3 length: 17 amino acids. V lost 0 bases and J lost 2, with 14 bases in between. The CDR3 DNA reads TGTGCCAGCAGTGAAGCGAGCGGGGCGCCCGGCAATCAGCCCCAGCATTTT. Its protein is CASSEASGAPGNQPQHF.

This chain links TRBV29-1 with TRBJ1-6; no firm D call. V gave up 1 base and J gave up 11 bases, with 9 bases separating them. This CDR3 comprises 12 residues. Germline V gene data show CDR1 as SQVTM and CDR2 as ANQGSEA. The CDR3 protein is CSVEAPEPPLHF. The CDR3 DNA reads as TGCAGCGTTGAAGCCCCTGAGCCACCCCTCCACTTT.

Worth noting for this clone: Germline and junction disagree at one end, which may indicate a read error. V usage is TRBV7-2 and J usage is TRBJ1-3, with TRBD1 as a possible D gene (5 bases). The V gene's germline CDR1 is SGHTA and CDR2 FQGNSA. The CDR3 has 14 amino acids. Here the CDR3 reads CASSLVQARNTLYF. The DNA of the CDR3 is TGTGCCAGCAGCTTGGTACAGGCAAGAAACACCCTATATTTT.

The J gene is TRBJ2-1, the V gene TRBV7-2; TRBD1 matches at 7 bases. CDR3 size: 11 residues. J gave up 13 bases and V 5 bases, and 5 bases lay outside the gene matches. CDR1 is SGHTA, CDR2 FQGNSA, per germline. CDR3 sequence: CASSDRAFQFF. CDR3 DNA sequence: TGTGCCAGCAGCGACAGGGCCTTTCAGTTCTTC.

CDR3 nucleotide sequence: TGTGCCTGGAGCCGGGACTCCTACAATGAGCAGTTCTTC. It specifies CAWSRDSYNEQFF. This rearrangement joins TRBV30 to TRBJ2-1; D is perhaps TRBD2 (5 bases). V dropped 3 bases and J dropped 0 bases, with 6 bases sitting between them. The CDR3 totals 13 residues. In germline, CDR1 is GTSNPN, CDR2 SVGIG (reference sequence).

The rearrangement uses TRBV6-4 and TRBJ2-1; tentative D call: TRBD2 (6 bases). Trimming removed 3 bases at V and 0 bases at J, with 12 bases between. From germline, CDR1 is MRHNA and CDR2 SNTAGT. The CDR3 length is 16 residues. DNA of the CDR3: TGTGCCAGCAGTGATGATGCGGGGAGCTCCTACAATGAGCAGTTCTTC. Encoded protein: CASSDDAGSSYNEQFF.

The V gene is TRBV20-1, the J gene TRBJ1-4; the match to TRBD1 covers 7 bases. With 3 bases clipped from V and 7 bases from J, the junction kept 5 bases outside the gene matches. From germline, CDR1 is DFQATT and CDR2 SNEGSKA (reference sequence). The CDR3 sequence is 13 residues long. CDR3 sequence reads: CSASSGGTEKLFF. The CDR3 DNA reads TGCAGTGCTAGTTCAGGGGGAACTGAAAAACTGTTTTTT.

V and J are TRBV3-1 (or the pseudogene TRBV3-2) and TRBJ2-3, with a possible D match to TRBD1 (5 bases). CDR3 length: 13 amino acids. Germline V gene data show CDR1 as LGHDT and CDR2 as YNNKEL (reference sequence). V was trimmed by 5 bases and J by 5 bases, leaving 11 bases between them. CDR3 amino acids: CASSTSGQDTQYF. The CDR3 DNA is TGTGCCAGCAGCACTTCAGGGCAAGATACGCAGTATTTT.

The chain employs TRBV2 and TRBJ1-1; D remains ambiguous. Germline V gene data show CDR1 as SNHLY and CDR2 as FYNNEI. The CDR3 loop spans 13 amino acids. The germline V and J ends were trimmed by 6 bases and 1 base, with 9 bases remaining between them. Here the CDR3 DNA reads TGTGCCAGCAGCTTTCAAGCGAACACTGAAGCTTTCTTT. Protein product: CASSFQANTEAFF.

The V gene is TRBV3-1 (or the pseudogene TRBV3-2), the J gene TRBJ1-5; no reliable D call. CDR1 and CDR2 (germline): LGHDT, YNNKEL (reference sequence). Trimming removed 3 bases from V and 0 bases from J, with 9 bases in between. The CDR3 consists of 15 residues. The CDR3 DNA reads as TGTGCCAGCAGCCAGGGCCCAAATAGCAATCAGCCCCAGCATTTT. This encodes CASSQGPNSNQPQHF.

The chain carries TRBV9 and TRBJ2-1, with no clear D. With 4 bases removed from V and 0 bases from J, the gap between germline ends came to 14 bases. CDR1 and CDR2 (germline): SGDLS, YYNGEE. The CDR3 has 16 residues. The CDR3 DNA reads TGTGCCAGCAGCCCGCCGGGTGTTAGCTCCTACAATGAGCAGTTCTTC. This gives the protein CASSPPGVSSYNEQFF.

This clone was counted once. This chain joins TRBV19 and TRBJ1-6; D gene uncertain. This CDR3 has 15 residues. The V gene lost 6 bases and the J gene lost 0 bases, with 9 bases spanning the gap. Germline V gene sequence: CDR1 LNHDA, CDR2 SQIVND (reference sequence). The CDR3 loop is CASRTGSSYNSPLHF. The DNA for the CDR3 is TGTGCCAGTAGGACGGGAAGCTCCTATAATTCACCCCTCCACTTT.

This chain joins TRBV24-1 and TRBJ2-1; no firm D call. Germline CDR1 and CDR2: KGHDR and SFDVKD. Trimming stripped 3 bases from V and 12 bases from J, with 17 bases between. The CDR3 is 14 amino acids. CDR3 in DNA: TGTGCCACCAGTGATACTCTCCCCCGCGTCGGGCAGTTCTTC. Protein: CATSDTLPRVGQFF.

This clone came up once. V and J are TRBV5-1 and TRBJ1-3, with D unresolved. This CDR3 contains 16 residues. Trimming took 0 bases from V and 0 from J, leaving 10 bases between them. CDR1 and CDR2 (germline): SGHRS, YFSETQ. The CDR3, as DNA: TGCGCCAGCAGCTTGGGCGGCGGGAGCTCTGGAAACACCATATATTTT. It yields the protein CASSLGGGSSGNTIYF.